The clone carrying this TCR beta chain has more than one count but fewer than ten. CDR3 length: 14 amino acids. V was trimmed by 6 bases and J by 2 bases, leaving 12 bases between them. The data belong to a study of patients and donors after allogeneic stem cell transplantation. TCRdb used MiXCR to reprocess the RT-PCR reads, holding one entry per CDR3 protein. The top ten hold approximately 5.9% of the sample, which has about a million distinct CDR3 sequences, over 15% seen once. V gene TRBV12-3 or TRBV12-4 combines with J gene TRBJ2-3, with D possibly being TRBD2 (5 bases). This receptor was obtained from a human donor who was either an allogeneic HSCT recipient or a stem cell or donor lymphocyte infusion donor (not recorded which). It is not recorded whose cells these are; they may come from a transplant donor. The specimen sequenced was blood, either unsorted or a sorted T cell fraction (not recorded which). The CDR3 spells CASRPGRDTDTQYF. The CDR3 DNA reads TGTGCCAGCAGACCCGGACGGGACACAGATACGCAGTATTTT.